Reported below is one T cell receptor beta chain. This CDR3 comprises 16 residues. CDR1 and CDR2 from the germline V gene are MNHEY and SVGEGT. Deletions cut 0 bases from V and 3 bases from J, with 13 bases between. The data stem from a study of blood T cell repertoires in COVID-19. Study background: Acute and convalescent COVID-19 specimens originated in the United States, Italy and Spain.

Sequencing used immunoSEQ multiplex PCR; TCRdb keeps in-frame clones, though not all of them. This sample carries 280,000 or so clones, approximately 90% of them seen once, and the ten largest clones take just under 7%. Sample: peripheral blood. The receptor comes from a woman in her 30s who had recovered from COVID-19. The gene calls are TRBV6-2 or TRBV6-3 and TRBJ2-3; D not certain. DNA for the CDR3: TGTGCCAGCAGTTACTCCCTCAAGCGCGCAACAGATACGCAGTATTTT. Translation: CASSYSLKRATDTQYF.